The entry below describes one T cell receptor beta chain. The data belong to a study of blood T cell repertoires in COVID-19. Germline V gene sequence: CDR1 SGHTA, CDR2 FQGTGA. V was pared by 0 bases and J by 3 bases, with 8 bases of the junction left unmatched. CDR3 length: 16 amino acids. Original methodology: Amplification from reference gene primers served as the basis for estimated nucleated cell counts. Method: immunoSEQ multiplex PCR; TCRdb's copy keeps in-frame clones and lacks some. The V and J calls and the clone size are those of that table, but D and trimming were determined from the DNA. The sample contains 200,000 or so clones, approximately 84% of which appear only once.

This chain joins TRBV7-3 and TRBJ2-7; 7 bases map to TRBD2. The TCR originated in a woman aged 25 to 39 who had recovered from COVID-19. Sequenced material: peripheral blood. Written as DNA, the CDR3 is TGTGCCAGCAGCTTAACGTTAGCGGGCCCCGGCTACGAGCAGTACTTC. Amino acids: CASSLTLAGPGYEQYF.